Following are 32 T cell receptor beta chains from one sample sequenced in a study of T cell clonality in common variable immunodeficiency. Sequenced by immunoSEQ multiplex PCR; TCRdb stores in-frame clones only, minus some. The sample shows tens of thousands of clones, none of them appearing just once. Sequencing input: peripheral blood mononuclear cells. The receptors stem from a person between 18 and 70 years old in good health.

Many counts were recorded for this clone. The read is 3 residues too short to cover the CDR3 end, so that end is filled in from the germline J gene. The chain recombines TRBV7-9 with TRBJ2-7, with D possibly matching TRBD2 (5 bases). Germline V CDR1 and CDR2: SEHNR, FQNEAQ (reference sequence). Between the trimmed V and J ends, which lost 1 base and 3 bases, there was a span of 13 bases. The CDR3 is made up of 15 amino acids. The CDR3 sequence is CASSLGTQAVYEQYF. The CDR3 bases that were read are TGTGCCAGCAGCTTAGGGACTCAAGCGGTCTACGAG.

This clone was detected ten times or more. Read data end 3 residues before the CDR3 end; the end is taken from the germline J gene. The J gene is TRBJ2-2, the V gene TRBV19; maybe TRBD2 (6 bases). The ends were cut back, 3 bases at V and 6 bases at J, with 8 bases in the middle. The CDR3 runs 13 residues. Germline V gene lookup returns CDR1 LNHDA and CDR2 SQIVND (reference sequence). The sequenced part of the CDR3 DNA is TGTGCCAGTAGTATTTGGGGGGCCGGGGAG. This codes for CASSIWGAGE. The whole CDR3 region reads CASSIWGAGELFF.

This clone occurred a few times. The sequenced fragment ends 3 residues before the CDR3 boundary, so the rest is inferred from the germline J gene. The V and J genes are TRBV5-1 and TRBJ1-2; D might be TRBD1 (6 bases). V dropped 5 bases and J dropped 4 bases, with 18 bases sitting between them. The CDR3 loop spans 15 amino acids. Germline values: CDR1 SGHRS, CDR2 YFSETQ. CDR3 in amino acids: CASRTGGTLIYGYTF. The DNA read from the CDR3 is TGCGCCAGCAGGACAGGTGGCACTTTAATCTATGGC.

This clone came up many times. Sequencing ends 3 residues short of the CDR3 end; the germline J gene provides the rest. The chain links TRBV20-1 to TRBJ1-1; the match to TRBD1 covers 9 bases. The CDR3 consists of 14 residues. CDR1 and CDR2 from the germline V gene are DFQATT and SNEGSKA (reference sequence). Incomplete CDR3 DNA: TGCAGTGCTAGGGGGGGACAGGGTGGGTTGGGA. Encoded protein: CSARGGQGGLG. The full CDR3 protein reads CSARGGQGGLGAFF.

In this sample, this clone turned up a few times. The read terminates 3 residues ahead of where the CDR3 ends, so the germline J gene completes it. V gene TRBV19 combines with J gene TRBJ1-5, with 7 bases lining up with TRBD1. Trimming took 7 bases from V and 7 from J; bases not matched to a gene: 7. The CDR3 length is 13 residues. The germline V gene encodes CDR1 LNHDA and CDR2 SQIVND (reference sequence). The sequenced CDR3 bases are TGTGCCAGTAATCCGGGACAGTTCCAGCCC. Translating it yields CASNPGQFQP. The CDR3 reads in full as CASNPGQFQPQHF. Full variable domain (remainder filled in from reference TRBV19 and TRBJ1-5): DGGITQSPKYLFRKEGQNVTLSCEQNLNHDAMYWYRQDPGQGLRLIYYSQIVNDFQKGDIAEGYSVSREKKESFPLTVTSAQKNPTAFYLCASNPGQFQPQHFGDGTRLSIL.

This clone was picked up many times. The DNA ends 3 residues before the CDR3 does, and the rest of the CDR3 is filled in from the germline J gene. The chain combines TRBV20-1 with TRBJ2-1; TRBD2 agrees at 10 bases. CDR3 size: 12 residues. Per the germline V gene, CDR1 is DFQATT and CDR2 is SNEGSKA (reference sequence). The DNA read from the CDR3 is TGCAGCAGCGGGGGGGAGAACAATGAG. The encoded protein is CSSGGENNE. The complete CDR3 protein is CSSGGENNEQFF.

This clone was seen at least ten times. The observed sequence ends 3 residues before the CDR3 terminus, with the missing tail filled in from the germline J gene. V is TRBV7-9 and J is TRBJ2-5, with 12 bases matching TRBD2. The V gene's germline CDR1 is SEHNR and CDR2 FQNEAQ (reference sequence). V lost 4 bases and J lost 7; bases outside the gene matches: 4. This CDR3 has 14 residues. The CDR3 region is CASSSGLAGTTQYF. The covered CDR3 bases are TGTGCCAGCAGCTCAGGACTAGCGGGGACGACC.

Notes on this clone: Read coverage stops 3 residues before the CDR3 terminus; the germline J gene supplies the remainder. The rearrangement uses TRBV2 and TRBJ1-4; TRBD1 matches 7 bases. CDR3 size: 17 residues. The germline V gene encodes CDR1 SNHLY and CDR2 FYNNEI. V was clipped by 0 bases and J by 4 bases; unmatched bases: 8. The covered CDR3 bases are TGTGCCAGCAGTGAAGCCGGGACAGCGGGCTATAATGAAAAA. It specifies CASSEAGTAGYNEK. The whole CDR3 reads CASSEAGTAGYNEKLFF. The entire variable domain, with the rest obtained from reference TRBV2 and TRBJ1-4, is as follows: EPEVTQTPSHQVTQMGQEVILRCVPISNHLYFYWYRQILGQKVEFLVSFYNNEISEKSEIFDDQFSVERPDGSNFTLKIRSTKLEDSAMYFCASSEAGTAGYNEKLFFGSGTQLSVL.

This clone appeared a few times. The read terminates 3 residues before the CDR3 end, so the remaining end is supplied by the germline J gene. V gene TRBV19 combines with J gene TRBJ1-5; 9 nucleotides align to TRBD1. Trimming at V came to 2 bases and at J to 5 bases, leaving 13 bases not matched to a gene. Germline CDR1 LNHDA, CDR2 SQIVND (reference sequence). The CDR3 totals 18 residues. The CDR3 bases that were read are TGTGCCAGTAGTATAAATCCCGGGACAGGGATCCGTTATCAGCCC. Its translation is CASSINPGTGIRYQP. The complete CDR3 sequence is CASSINPGTGIRYQPQHF.

This clone was counted ten times or more. With the read ending 3 residues before the CDR3 end, the germline J gene is used to fill in that end. The chain has TRBV7-6 and TRBJ2-7; TRBD2 agrees at 7 bases. The CDR3 covers 15 residues. Germline V gives CDR1 SGHVS, CDR2 FNYEAQ. V was pared by 5 bases and J by 2 bases, with 9 bases of the junction left unmatched. The CDR3 reads CASSPSGLPTYEQYF. The CDR3 bases that were read are TGTGCCAGCAGCCCCTCGGGACTACCCACCTACGAG.

This clone has a count of ten or more. Read data end 3 residues before the CDR3 end; the end is taken from the germline J gene. The V call is TRBV20-1, the J call TRBJ1-6; D is unresolved. The CDR3 has 12 residues. The V end lost 6 bases, the J end lost 4 bases, and 7 bases lay between the germline ends. Looked up from germline, CDR1 is DFQATT and CDR2 is SNEGSKA (reference sequence). The covered CDR3 bases are TGCAGTGCATTCGGGTATAATTCACCC. Translated, it gives CSAFGYNSP. The CDR3 reads in full as CSAFGYNSPLHF.

This clone has a count of ten or more. The read halts 3 residues ahead of the CDR3 end, with the missing end drawn from the germline J gene. This chain connects TRBV5-5 to TRBJ1-1; D ambiguous. The CDR3 has 14 residues. Germline assignment: CDR1 SGHKS and CDR2 YYEKEE (reference sequence). V was clipped by 4 bases and J by 0 bases, with 10 bases between them. CDR3 loop: CASSQGRVNTEAFF. The covered CDR3 bases are TGTGCCAGCAGCCAAGGTCGGGTGAACACTGAA.

In this sample, this clone turned up a few times. The CDR3 goes on 3 residues after the read ends, and that part is filled in from the germline J gene. The chain joins TRBV7-3 to TRBJ1-5; D call uncertain. Germline CDR1 SGHTA, CDR2 FQGTGA. This CDR3 is 13 amino acids long. Between the trimmed V and J ends, which lost 2 bases and 7 bases, there was a span of 9 bases. CDR3 DNA, as far as it was read: TGTGCCAGCAGCTTAGATCCAGGCCAGCCC. Its protein product is CASSLDPGQP. The CDR3 in full is CASSLDPGQPQHF.

Many counts were recorded for this clone. The CDR3 end is not reached by the read, which stops 3 residues before it; the germline J gene fills it in. This sequence joins TRBV30 and TRBJ1-5, with D perhaps TRBD1 (5 bases). The CDR3 is 15 residues long. The V end lost 0 bases, the J end lost 6 bases, and 15 bases lay between the germline ends. The V gene's germline CDR1 is GTSNPN and CDR2 SVGIG (reference sequence). CDR3 sequence reads: CAWSVLGLGGQPQHF. The DNA read from the CDR3 is TGTGCCTGGAGTGTACTGGGCCTGGGGGGTCAGCCC.

Concerning this clone: The read ends 3 residues before the CDR3 terminus; that terminus is restored from the germline J gene. The rearrangement links TRBV29-1 to TRBJ2-7, with 9 positions matching TRBD1. Germline CDR1 SQVTM, CDR2 ANQGSEA. Trimming cost V 6 bases and J 5 bases; bases outside gene matches: 5. The CDR3 has 12 amino acids. CDR3 in amino acids: CSVDRGSHEQYF. The sequenced CDR3 bases are TGCAGCGTCGACAGGGGGAGCCACGAG.

This clone has ten or more counts. The read finishes 3 residues shy of the CDR3 end, and the germline J gene is used to complete it. This chain connects TRBV5-1 to TRBJ2-2, with 8 bases that match TRBD1. The J segment lost 3 bases and the V segment lost 6 bases, leaving 7 bases of the junction unmatched. CDR3 length equals 15 residues. Germline lookup yields CDR1 SGHRS and CDR2 YFSETQ. Incomplete CDR3 DNA: TGCGCCAGCACCCCCCAGGGGGCTGACACCGGGGAG. It yields the protein CASTPQGADTGE. The complete CDR3 reads CASTPQGADTGELFF.

This clone was found many times. The DNA ends 3 residues before the CDR3 does, and the rest of the CDR3 is filled in from the germline J gene. The rearrangement uses TRBV20-1 and TRBJ2-7; D perhaps matches TRBD1 (6 bases). The CDR3 sequence is 13 residues long. Looked up from germline, CDR1 is DFQATT and CDR2 is SNEGSKA (reference sequence). The V end was cut by 4 bases, the J end by 3 bases, with 13 bases between. CDR3 bases read: TGCAGTGCTACTCCCGGACAGCTCTACGAG. Its protein is CSATPGQLYE. The entire CDR3 sequence reads CSATPGQLYEQYF.

This clone showed up many times. The CDR3 extends 3 residues past the end of the read, so its final part is completed from the germline J gene. V gene TRBV7-7 combines with J gene TRBJ2-3, with 8 bases aligning to TRBD1. The V gene end was trimmed by 3 bases and the J gene end by 4 bases; junction bases not matched to a gene: 3. This CDR3 has 14 residues. Germline CDR1 and CDR2: SSHAT and FNYEAQ (reference sequence). The DNA read from the CDR3 is TGTGCCAGCAGCTTGTCAGGGGGCCCAGATACG. This codes for CASSLSGGPDT. The entire CDR3 sequence reads CASSLSGGPDTQYF.

On this clone: The CDR3 end falls 3 residues outside the read, so it is completed with the germline J gene. This chain joins TRBV11-2 and TRBJ2-7; 7 nucleotides agree with TRBD1. Per the germline V gene, CDR1 is SGHAT and CDR2 is FQNNGV. The CDR3 is made up of 14 amino acids. V lost 6 bases and J lost 2; bases outside the gene matches: 7. The DNA read from the CDR3 is TGTGCCAGCAGTCCCCGACAGGGCACCTACGAG. It is translated as CASSPRQGTYE. The CDR3 as a whole reads CASSPRQGTYEQYF. Drawing the rest from reference TRBV11-2 and TRBJ2-7, the complete variable domain is EAGVAQSPRYKIIEKRQSVAFWCNPISGHATLYWYQQILGQGPKLLIQFQNNGVVDDSQLPKDRFSAERLKGVDSTLKIQPAKLEDSAVYLCASSPRQGTYEQYFGPGTRLTVT.

This clone was seen many times. The read finishes 3 residues shy of the CDR3 end, and the germline J gene is used to complete it. This sequence joins TRBV7-2 and TRBJ2-3; D is possibly TRBD1 (5 bases). The CDR3 consists of 13 residues. The germline V and J ends were trimmed by 3 bases and 3 bases, with 7 bases remaining between them. Germline V lookup: CDR1 SGHTA, CDR2 FQGNSA. This chain's CDR3 is CASSFGQTDTQYF. The DNA read from the CDR3 is TGTGCCAGCAGCTTCGGACAAACAGATACG. Variable domain in full (rest from reference TRBV7-2 and TRBJ2-3): GAGVSQSPSNKVTEKGKDVELRCDPISGHTALYWYRQSLGQGLEFLIYFQGNSAPDKSGLPSDRFSAERTGGSVSTLTIQRTQQEDSAVYLCASSFGQTDTQYFGPGTRLTVL.

This clone came up many times. The read terminates 3 residues before the CDR3 end, so the remaining end is supplied by the germline J gene. The chain couples TRBV7-2 to TRBJ1-1, with 7 positions matching TRBD1. The germline gives CDR1 SGHTA, CDR2 FQGNSA. The CDR3 extends over 13 amino acids. After removal of 4 bases from V and 7 bases from J, the junction contained 6 bases not matched to a gene. The CDR3 is CASSSQGWVEAFF. CDR3 DNA, as far as it was read: TGTGCCAGCAGCTCACAGGGGTGGGTTGAA.

This clone appeared many times. This CDR3 is CASSLSGVAYNEQFF. The sequenced CDR3 bases are TGCGCCAGCAGCTTAAGCGGGGTTGCCTACAATGAG. The chain carries TRBV5-1 and TRBJ2-1; 7 nucleotides align to TRBD2. The CDR3 end is not reached by the read, which stops 3 residues before it; the germline J gene fills it in. With V trimmed by 2 bases and J by 2 bases, 4 bases remained unmatched. The CDR3 runs 15 residues. Germline V gene lookup returns CDR1 SGHRS and CDR2 YFSETQ.

The table lists this clone with a few counts. The read falls 3 residues short of the CDR3 end, and the missing part is taken from the germline J gene. This rearrangement joins TRBV6-1 to TRBJ1-2; maybe TRBD1 (6 bases). Trimming shortened V by 3 bases and J by 4 bases, and 12 bases separated the two germline ends. The germline V gene has CDR1 MNHNS and CDR2 SASEGT. The CDR3 sequence is 14 residues long. The sequenced CDR3 bases are TGTGCCAGCAGTGATGACAGGAACTCCTATGGC. Translating it yields CASSDDRNSYG. The whole CDR3 sequence is CASSDDRNSYGYTF.

This clone has at least ten counts. The CDR3 is cut off 3 residues early in the read; its end comes from the germline J gene. This chain uses TRBV16 with TRBJ2-2; the match to TRBD1 covers 7 bases. The germline V gene has CDR1 KGHSY and CDR2 FQNENV. The CDR3 length is 20 residues. With 4 bases clipped from V and 1 base from J, the junction kept 18 bases outside the gene matches. The part of the CDR3 DNA that was read is TGTGCCAGCAGCCGTTTTACAATCACGACAGGGCGTAAGAACACCGGGGAG. As protein: CASSRFTITTGRKNTGE. The whole CDR3 is CASSRFTITTGRKNTGELFF.

This clone occurred many times. The CDR3 end is not reached by the read, which stops 3 residues before it; the germline J gene fills it in. This rearrangement joins TRBV5-1 to TRBJ1-6, with TRBD1 as a possible D gene (6 bases). The germline V gene has CDR1 SGHRS and CDR2 YFSETQ. The CDR3 runs 16 residues. With 4 bases removed from V and 7 bases from J, the gap between germline ends came to 18 bases. Incomplete CDR3 DNA: TGCGCCAGCAGCCTGTCGTTGGGGGGGCAAAATTCACCC. It translates to CASSLSLGGQNSP. The entire CDR3 is CASSLSLGGQNSPLHF.

This clone was recorded many times. The read is 3 residues too short to cover the CDR3 end, so that end is filled in from the germline J gene. The chain has TRBV19 and TRBJ1-1, with a possible D match to TRBD1 (6 bases). CDR3 length equals 14 residues. CDR1 is LNHDA and CDR2 is SQIVND in the germline V gene (reference sequence). Trimming took off 3 bases at V and 4 bases at J, with 12 bases between the two ends. This CDR3 reads CASSILGAPTEAFF. CDR3 DNA, as far as it was read: TGTGCCAGTAGTATTCTGGGGGCGCCCACTGAA.

Concerning this clone itself: The read terminates 3 residues ahead of where the CDR3 ends, so the germline J gene completes it. The chain combines TRBV11-2 with TRBJ1-3; TRBD1 matches 7 bases. The CDR3 runs 12 residues. Germline V gene sequence: CDR1 SGHAT, CDR2 FQNNGV. Partial CDR3 DNA: TGTGCCAGCAGCCATCAACAGGGGACC. Protein sequence: CASSHQQGT. The CDR3 reads in full as CASSHQQGTIYF. The whole variable domain, remainder taken from reference TRBV11-2 and TRBJ1-3, is EAGVAQSPRYKIIEKRQSVAFWCNPISGHATLYWYQQILGQGPKLLIQFQNNGVVDDSQLPKDRFSAERLKGVDSTLKIQPAKLEDSAVYLCASSHQQGTIYFGEGSWLTVV.

This clone was seen ten or more times. CDR3 DNA, as far as it was read: TGTGCCAGCAGCCTCCCGGGGGCTGGAAACACC. Translation: CASSLPGAGNT. The complete CDR3 protein is CASSLPGAGNTIYF. The chain joins TRBV7-3 to TRBJ1-3, with a tentative D call TRBD1 (5 bases). The read halts 3 residues ahead of the CDR3 end, with the missing end drawn from the germline J gene. V shed 5 bases and J shed 2 bases, with 10 bases lying between them. Germline CDR1 reads SGHTA; CDR2 reads FQGTGA. The CDR3 runs to 14 residues.

There are many counts of this clone. The read is 3 residues too short to cover the CDR3 end, so that end is filled in from the germline J gene. V usage is TRBV10-3 and J usage is TRBJ2-7, with 11 positions matching TRBD2. The germline V gene has CDR1 ENHRY and CDR2 SYGVKD. CDR3 length: 14 residues. Trimming cost V 10 bases and J 0 bases; bases outside gene matches: 5. The chain's CDR3 is CATTTSGASYEQYF. The sequenced CDR3 bases are TGTGCCACGACGACTAGCGGGGCCTCCTACGAG.

Many counts were recorded for this clone. The read terminates 3 residues before the CDR3 end, so the remaining end is supplied by the germline J gene. J is TRBJ2-4 and V is TRBV5-4; 8 positions agree with TRBD1. CDR1 SGHNT and CDR2 YYREEE come from the germline V gene (reference sequence). Trimming cost V 3 bases and J 8 bases; bases outside gene matches: 7. This CDR3 is 14 amino acids long. The CDR3 spells CASSWDRYGDIQYF. The sequenced CDR3 bases are TGTGCCAGCAGCTGGGACAGGTACGGGGACATT.

Details on this clone: Sequencing ends 3 residues short of the CDR3 end; the germline J gene provides the rest. This chain joins TRBV7-2 and TRBJ2-3; 9 bases match TRBD2. In germline, CDR1 is SGHTA, CDR2 FQGNSA. After removal of 0 bases from V and 7 bases from J, the junction contained 11 bases not matched to a gene. The CDR3 spans 17 residues. The part of the CDR3 DNA that was read is TGTGCCAGCAGCTTAGCTTCCGCGGGGGGGGTGGGGTATACG. This encodes CASSLASAGGVGYT. The CDR3 as a whole reads CASSLASAGGVGYTQYF.

This clone was detected ten times or more. The DNA ends 3 residues before the CDR3 does, and the rest of the CDR3 is filled in from the germline J gene. The chain uses TRBV7-3 and TRBJ1-1; maybe TRBD1 (5 bases). This CDR3 has 13 amino acids. Trimming pared 5 bases from V and 1 base from J, leaving 8 bases between. Germline V CDR1 and CDR2: SGHTA, FQGTGA. The CDR3 DNA, read in part, is TGTGCCAGCAGCGGGGGGGGGAACACTGAA. This sequence encodes CASSGGGNTE. The whole CDR3 protein reads CASSGGGNTEAFF.